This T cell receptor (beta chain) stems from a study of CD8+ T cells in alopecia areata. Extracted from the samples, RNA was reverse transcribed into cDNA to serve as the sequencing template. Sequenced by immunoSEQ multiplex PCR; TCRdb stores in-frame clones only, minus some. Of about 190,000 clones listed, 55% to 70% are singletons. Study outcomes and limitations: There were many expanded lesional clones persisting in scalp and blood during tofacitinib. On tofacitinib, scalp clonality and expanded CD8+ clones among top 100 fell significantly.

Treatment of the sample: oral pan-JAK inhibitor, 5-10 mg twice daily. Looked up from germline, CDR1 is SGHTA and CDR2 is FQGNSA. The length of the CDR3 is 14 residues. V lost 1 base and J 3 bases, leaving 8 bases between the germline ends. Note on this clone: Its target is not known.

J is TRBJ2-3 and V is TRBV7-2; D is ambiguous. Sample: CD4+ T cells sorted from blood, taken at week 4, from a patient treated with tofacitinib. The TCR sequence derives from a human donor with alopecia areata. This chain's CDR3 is CASSLGGTTDTQYF. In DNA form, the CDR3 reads TGTGCCAGCAGCTTAGGTGGAACTACAGATACGCAGTATTTT.